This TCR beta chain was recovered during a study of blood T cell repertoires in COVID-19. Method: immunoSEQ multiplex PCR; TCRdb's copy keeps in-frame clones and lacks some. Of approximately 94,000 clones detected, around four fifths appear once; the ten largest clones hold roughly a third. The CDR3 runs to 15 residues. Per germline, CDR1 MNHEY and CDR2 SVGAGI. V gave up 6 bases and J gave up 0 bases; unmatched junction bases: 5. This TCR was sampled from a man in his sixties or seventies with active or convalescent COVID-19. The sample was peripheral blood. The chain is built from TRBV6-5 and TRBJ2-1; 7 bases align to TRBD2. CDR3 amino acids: CASRLAFSSYNEQFF. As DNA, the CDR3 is TGTGCCAGCAGACTAGCGTTTAGCTCCTACAATGAGCAGTTCTTC.